A selection of T cell receptor beta chains follows, all from one sample in a study of tumor-infiltrating lymphocytes in primary liver carcinoma. TCRdb re-called the multiplex PCR reads through MiXCR, storing one row per CDR3 protein. The table lists about 300,000 distinct CDR3 sequences, approximately 65% of them singletons, with approximately 9% in the top ten. The sequencing sample was made of peripheral blood. These receptors were collected from a man between 35 and 55 years old with primary liver carcinoma and hepatitis B virus infection. The CDR3 runs from the conserved cysteine through the conserved F or W. The order of the fields is V gene, clone size, J gene, CDR3 protein. Clone size is stated in some rows and not others, as once, few, many or a class when expanded.

v_call: TRBV7-9
clone_size: -
j_call: TRBJ1-4
cdr3_aa: CASSSLREDEKLFF

v_call: TRBV6-6
clone_size: many
j_call: TRBJ2-3
cdr3_aa: CATSGSSTDTQYF

v_call: TRBV6-6
clone_size: -
j_call: TRBJ1-1
cdr3_aa: CASSYPAGGMGEASF

v_call: TRBV11-2
clone_size: -
j_call: TRBJ2-5
cdr3_aa: CARSPPGAGAETQYF

v_call: TRBV10-2
clone_size: -
j_call: TRBJ1-6
cdr3_aa: CASSESTINTPLHF

v_call: TRBV6-6
clone_size: many
j_call: TRBJ1-1
cdr3_aa: CASRRYQVTEAFF

v_call: TRBV11-2
clone_size: once
j_call: TRBJ2-1
cdr3_aa: CANSRRQARSYNEQFF

v_call: TRBV19
clone_size: once
j_call: TRBJ2-7
cdr3_aa: CASSLGREQYF

v_call: TRBV21-1
clone_size: -
j_call: TRBJ2-5
cdr3_aa: CASSNDTGGRRYQETQYF

v_call: TRBV6-2/TRBV6-3
clone_size: -
j_call: TRBJ1-1
cdr3_aa: CASSYGAGGVPEAFF

v_call: TRBV5-1
clone_size: -
j_call: TRBJ2-1
cdr3_aa: CASSSGLLGSYNEQFF

v_call: TRBV4-2
clone_size: -
j_call: TRBJ2-3
cdr3_aa: CASSQSLGSERNTQYF

v_call: TRBV5-6
clone_size: -
j_call: TRBJ1-2
cdr3_aa: CASSSDTLNYGYTF

v_call: TRBV6-5
clone_size: -
j_call: TRBJ1-1
cdr3_aa: CASRYPTVANTEAFF

v_call: TRBV5-6
clone_size: -
j_call: TRBJ2-2
cdr3_aa: CAGISDPRGGELFF

v_call: TRBV4-2
clone_size: many
j_call: TRBJ1-5
cdr3_aa: CASSQGTDSNQPQHF

v_call: TRBV11-2
clone_size: -
j_call: TRBJ2-6
cdr3_aa: CVSTSLAVLSGANVLTF

v_call: TRBV11-2
clone_size: -
j_call: TRBJ2-7
cdr3_aa: CASSLGGDYEQYF

v_call: TRBV29-1
clone_size: many
j_call: TRBJ2-2
cdr3_aa: CSANTGTGTNTGELFF

v_call: TRBV5-5
clone_size: many
j_call: TRBJ1-1
cdr3_aa: CASSWDGKNTEAFF

v_call: TRBV5-1
clone_size: few
j_call: TRBJ1-6
cdr3_aa: CASTPGQGLSPLHF

v_call: TRBV28
clone_size: -
j_call: TRBJ1-4
cdr3_aa: CASSPPTGLGRLFF

v_call: TRBV11-2
clone_size: -
j_call: TRBJ2-1
cdr3_aa: CASSLGGSGTGDSEQFF

v_call: TRBV10-3
clone_size: few
j_call: TRBJ2-3
cdr3_aa: CAITGDKRGSTDTQYF

v_call: TRBV6-1
clone_size: -
j_call: TRBJ1-3
cdr3_aa: CASSDNRQLWGNTIYF

v_call: TRBV11-2
clone_size: -
j_call: TRBJ1-4
cdr3_aa: CASSRNRGGSEKLLF

v_call: TRBV6-2/TRBV6-3
clone_size: many
j_call: TRBJ2-2
cdr3_aa: CASRPGHLKDTGELFF

v_call: TRBV12-3/TRBV12-4
clone_size: once
j_call: TRBJ1-4
cdr3_aa: CVSRAGLLGEKLFF

v_call: TRBV11-1
clone_size: -
j_call: TRBJ2-3
cdr3_aa: CASGNWGEEDKQYF

v_call: TRBV11-2
clone_size: -
j_call: TRBJ2-5
cdr3_aa: CASDSGGFFETQYF

v_call: TRBV19
clone_size: -
j_call: TRBJ1-2
cdr3_aa: CASHFAGTGYGYTF

v_call: TRBV12-3/TRBV12-4
clone_size: -
j_call: TRBJ1-2
cdr3_aa: CTSSPTWVGGYTF

v_call: TRBV11-2
clone_size: -
j_call: TRBJ2-5
cdr3_aa: CESAPLAGEGVYQETQYF

v_call: TRBV7-9
clone_size: -
j_call: TRBJ1-5
cdr3_aa: CASSQEAAGGQPQHF

v_call: TRBV5-1
clone_size: -
j_call: TRBJ2-7
cdr3_aa: CASRWATAYEQYF

v_call: TRBV6-1
clone_size: many
j_call: TRBJ2-1
cdr3_aa: CASILGGMEQFF

v_call: TRBV12-3/TRBV12-4
clone_size: once
j_call: TRBJ2-3
cdr3_aa: CASGRSSTDTQYF

v_call: TRBV12-3/TRBV12-4
clone_size: many
j_call: TRBJ2-3
cdr3_aa: CASSLGGRGTDTQYF

v_call: TRBV6-5
clone_size: -
j_call: TRBJ2-1
cdr3_aa: CARRSLAGGPYNDQFF

v_call: TRBV5-6
clone_size: -
j_call: TRBJ2-7
cdr3_aa: CASSLRYKQYF

v_call: TRBV6-6
clone_size: many
j_call: TRBJ1-2
cdr3_aa: CASSTRGLDGYTF

v_call: TRBV6-5
clone_size: many
j_call: TRBJ2-5
cdr3_aa: CATRYQETQYF

v_call: TRBV5-4
clone_size: many
j_call: TRBJ2-5
cdr3_aa: CASSLGTSQETQYF

v_call: TRBV29-1
clone_size: -
j_call: TRBJ2-5
cdr3_aa: CSVEGGIGEAQHF

v_call: TRBV5-4
clone_size: few
j_call: TRBJ2-7
cdr3_aa: CASSLAGTSGGYGYEQYF

v_call: TRBV6-1
clone_size: -
j_call: TRBJ2-2
cdr3_aa: CASSGAPRAGIGELFF

v_call: TRBV6-1
clone_size: many
j_call: TRBJ1-5
cdr3_aa: CASSDRDDQPQHF

v_call: TRBV11-2
clone_size: -
j_call: TRBJ2-6
cdr3_aa: CASILDFGVRSGANVLTF

v_call: TRBV10-3
clone_size: -
j_call: TRBJ2-1
cdr3_aa: CAFSESGGGYNEQFF

v_call: TRBV6-5
clone_size: -
j_call: TRBJ2-2
cdr3_aa: CASSYAARGPGIGELFF

v_call: TRBV11-2
clone_size: -
j_call: TRBJ2-2
cdr3_aa: CASNQRGGELFF

v_call: TRBV14
clone_size: many
j_call: TRBJ2-3
cdr3_aa: CASSPTEQTTQYF

v_call: TRBV11-2
clone_size: -
j_call: TRBJ2-3
cdr3_aa: CASNLGGSADTRYF

v_call: TRBV11-1
clone_size: -
j_call: TRBJ2-1
cdr3_aa: CVSSLRDGRLAGNEQFF

v_call: TRBV12-5
clone_size: once
j_call: TRBJ2-1
cdr3_aa: CASDPGQGGDEQFF

v_call: TRBV7-8
clone_size: -
j_call: TRBJ1-4
cdr3_aa: CASSSFILGDGNEKLFF

v_call: TRBV5-1
clone_size: -
j_call: TRBJ2-6
cdr3_aa: CASNLGRVGANVLTF

v_call: TRBV5-1
clone_size: -
j_call: TRBJ2-2
cdr3_aa: CAGSLEGQAGELFF

v_call: TRBV12-3/TRBV12-4
clone_size: -
j_call: TRBJ1-5
cdr3_aa: CASSLAGRQSQHF